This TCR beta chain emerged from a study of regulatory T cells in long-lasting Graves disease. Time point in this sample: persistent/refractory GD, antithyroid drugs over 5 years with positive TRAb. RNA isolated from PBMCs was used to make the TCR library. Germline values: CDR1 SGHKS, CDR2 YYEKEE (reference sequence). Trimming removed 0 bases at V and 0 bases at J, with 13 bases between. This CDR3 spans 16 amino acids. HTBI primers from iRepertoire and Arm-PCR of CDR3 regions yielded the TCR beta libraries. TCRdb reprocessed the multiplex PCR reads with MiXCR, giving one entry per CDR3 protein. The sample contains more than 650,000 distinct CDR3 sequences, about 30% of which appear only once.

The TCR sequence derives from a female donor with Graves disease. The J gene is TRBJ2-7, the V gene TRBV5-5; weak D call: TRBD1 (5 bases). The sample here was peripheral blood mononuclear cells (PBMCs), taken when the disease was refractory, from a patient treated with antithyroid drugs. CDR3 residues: CASSLEGSLSSYEQYF. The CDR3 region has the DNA TGTGCCAGCAGCTTGGAGGGGTCGCTTAGCTCCTACGAGCAGTACTTC. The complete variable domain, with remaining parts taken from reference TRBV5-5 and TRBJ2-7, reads DAGVTQSPTHLIKTRGQQVTLRCSPISGHKSVSWYQQVLGQGPQFIFQYYEKEERGRGNFPDRFSARQFPNYSSELNVNALLLGDSALYLCASSLEGSLSSYEQYFGPGTRLTVT.